The entry below gives a single TCR beta chain sequence along with its context. Its antigen is as yet unknown. The record originates from a study of T cell repertoires in cytomegalovirus infection. Study information: Based on public TCR beta signatures, there were indications of CMV infection and of a matching HLA type.

A single record per CDR3 protein comes from TCRdb applying MiXCR to the reads. The profile shows 270,000 or so distinct CDR3 sequences, around 15% of them singletons. The CDR3 length is 14 residues. Trimming removed 2 bases from V and 7 bases from J; junction bases left unmatched: 6. The germline gives CDR1 SNHLY, CDR2 FYNNEI. Study-level findings and limits: What dominated the ex vivo response were HLA-C-restricted CMV-specific TCR beta clonotypes. Identification of carriers of CMV plus the relevant HLA was performed using cumulative public TCR beta family frequency.

Sequenced sample: CD8+ T cells from PBMCs. This sequence joins TRBV2 and TRBJ2-5, with TRBD1 identical over 8 bases. The TCR was taken from a human donor in good health (CMV status not recorded). Some clones in this sample may be carry-over from other donors' samples. The DNA for the CDR3 is TGTGCCAGCAGTGAATACCAGGGGGCAGGGACCCAGTACTTC. As protein: CASSEYQGAGTQYF.